A selection of T cell receptor beta chains follows, all from one sample in a study of regulatory dendritic cells for organ transplantation. This table comes from immunoSEQ multiplex PCR, and its TCRdb copy is limited to in-frame clones, with some not included. The sample lists around 12,000 clones, about 80% occurring once. Antigens of these TCRs are unknown. The source material was naive CD4+ T cells from blood cultured with regulatory dendritic cells. These receptors all come from a human donor in good health. Both conserved end residues are part of each CDR3. The D gene is left open where the match is weak. Rows give clone size only sometimes, using once, few, many, or a class for an expanded clone.

cdr3_nt: TGTGCTAGTGGTTTGGTACCACAGCATTCTAACTATGGCTACACCTTC
cdr3_aa: CASGLVPQHSNYGYTF
clone_size: NA
j_call: TRBJ1-2
d_call: NA
v_call: TRBV12-5

cdr3_nt: TGTGCCAGCAGTTTCCGGGGGTCGGGAAACACCATATATTTT
cdr3_aa: CASSFRGSGNTIYF
clone_size: NA
j_call: TRBJ1-3
d_call: NA
v_call: TRBV6-1

cdr3_nt: TGTGCCAGCAGCTTAGAGTCCCTAGCGGCGCGGAATGAGCAGTTCTTC
cdr3_aa: CASSLESLAARNEQFF
clone_size: NA
j_call: TRBJ2-1
d_call: TRBD2
v_call: TRBV7-2

cdr3_nt: TGCGCCAGCAGCCCCTGGACAGGGGGCGAGATCGGGGAGCTGTTTTTT
cdr3_aa: CASSPWTGGEIGELFF
clone_size: NA
j_call: TRBJ2-2
d_call: TRBD1
v_call: TRBV5-1

cdr3_nt: TGTGCCAGCAGCTTCCCGGGACTAGCCCCCAATGAGCAGTTCTTC
cdr3_aa: CASSFPGLAPNEQFF
clone_size: NA
j_call: TRBJ2-1
d_call: TRBD2
v_call: TRBV7-9

cdr3_nt: TGCGCCAGCAGCTTGGCCAGGGTGGACTATGGCTACACCTTC
cdr3_aa: CASSLARVDYGYTF
clone_size: NA
j_call: TRBJ1-2
d_call: NA
v_call: TRBV5-1

cdr3_nt: TGTGCCAGCTCACCTAGCACGGGGGTCAACACCGGGGAGCTGTTTTTT
cdr3_aa: CASSPSTGVNTGELFF
clone_size: few
j_call: TRBJ2-2
d_call: NA
v_call: TRBV18

cdr3_nt: TGTGCCAGCTCACCACCGACACCATACGAGCAGTACTTC
cdr3_aa: CASSPPTPYEQYF
clone_size: NA
j_call: TRBJ2-7
d_call: NA
v_call: TRBV18

cdr3_nt: TGTGCCACCCAGACGGTCTCTCGAGGTAGTGAAAAACTGTTTTTT
cdr3_aa: CATQTVSRGSEKLFF
clone_size: NA
j_call: TRBJ1-4
d_call: NA
v_call: TRBV19

cdr3_nt: TGTGCCAGCAGCCAAGACAGGGCCGAGCAGTACTTC
cdr3_aa: CASSQDRAEQYF
clone_size: NA
j_call: TRBJ2-7
d_call: TRBD1
v_call: TRBV5-5

cdr3_nt: TGTGCCAGCAGCCCCTACCTGGACACTGAAGCTTTCTTT
cdr3_aa: CASSPYLDTEAFF
clone_size: NA
j_call: TRBJ1-1
d_call: NA
v_call: TRBV14

cdr3_nt: TGTGCCATCCTTCGAGGAGCTGGCTACACCTTC
cdr3_aa: CAILRGAGYTF
clone_size: few
j_call: TRBJ1-2
d_call: NA
v_call: TRBV6-6

cdr3_nt: TGTGCCAGCAGCTTGAGCCGGAACTATGGCTACACCTTC
cdr3_aa: CASSLSRNYGYTF
clone_size: NA
j_call: TRBJ1-2
d_call: NA
v_call: TRBV5-4

cdr3_nt: TGTGCCAGCAGGACAGGGAACCACCCTGAAGCTTTCTTT
cdr3_aa: CASRTGNHPEAFF
clone_size: few
j_call: TRBJ1-1
d_call: TRBD1
v_call: TRBV9

cdr3_nt: TGTGCCAGCAGCTTGGACGGTGGTTATGGCTACACCTTC
cdr3_aa: CASSLDGGYGYTF
clone_size: medium-sized
j_call: TRBJ1-2
d_call: NA
v_call: TRBV5-4

cdr3_nt: TGTGCCAGCAGCTTAGTGGGGGGGGAAGTCGTGAAGCAGTTCTTC
cdr3_aa: CASSLVGGEVVKQFF
clone_size: NA
j_call: TRBJ2-1
d_call: TRBD2
v_call: TRBV7-2

cdr3_nt: TGTGCCAGCAGCCGACAGGGGCGCGATGAGCAGTTCTTC
cdr3_aa: CASSRQGRDEQFF
clone_size: NA
j_call: TRBJ2-1
d_call: TRBD1
v_call: TRBV27

cdr3_nt: TGTGCCAGCAGCCAAGGGGACAGGGGTTTGAACACTGAAGCTTTCTTT
cdr3_aa: CASSQGDRGLNTEAFF
clone_size: once
j_call: TRBJ1-1
d_call: TRBD1
v_call: TRBV4-2

cdr3_nt: TGTGCCAGCAAAGGGGCGAGCTCTGGAAACACCATATATTTT
cdr3_aa: CASKGASSGNTIYF
clone_size: NA
j_call: TRBJ1-3
d_call: NA
v_call: TRBV9

cdr3_nt: TGCGCCAGCCGATTAGGAGGGCCGGGGGAGACCCAGTACTTC
cdr3_aa: CASRLGGPGETQYF
clone_size: once
j_call: TRBJ2-5
d_call: NA
v_call: TRBV5-1

cdr3_nt: TGTGCCAGTAGTATGAACACCAGGGACTATGGCTACACCTTC
cdr3_aa: CASSMNTRDYGYTF
clone_size: medium-sized
j_call: TRBJ1-2
d_call: NA
v_call: TRBV19

cdr3_nt: TGTGCCAGCAGTTACTCCCAGGGGATGAGAAATGAGCAGTTCTTC
cdr3_aa: CASSYSQGMRNEQFF
clone_size: NA
j_call: TRBJ2-1
d_call: NA
v_call: TRBV6-6

cdr3_nt: TGTGCCAGCAGTGACCCTGGACAGAAAACAGAAGCTTTCTTT
cdr3_aa: CASSDPGQKTEAFF
clone_size: NA
j_call: TRBJ1-1
d_call: NA
v_call: TRBV6-1

cdr3_nt: TGTGCCAGCAGTTTCGGACAGTATAATTCACCCCTCCACTTT
cdr3_aa: CASSFGQYNSPLHF
clone_size: few
j_call: TRBJ1-6
d_call: NA
v_call: TRBV6-6

cdr3_nt: TGTGCCAGCAGCAGCGGGGAGACCCAGTACTTC
cdr3_aa: CASSSGETQYF
clone_size: NA
j_call: TRBJ2-5
d_call: NA
v_call: TRBV2

cdr3_nt: TGTGCCAGCAGCCCTACAGGGGGGGCCGCCAAAAACATTCAGTACTTC
cdr3_aa: CASSPTGGAAKNIQYF
clone_size: few
j_call: TRBJ2-4
d_call: NA
v_call: TRBV5-6

cdr3_nt: TGTGCCAGCAGCTTGGGACAGGGGGCGCGATACGAGCAGTACTTC
cdr3_aa: CASSLGQGARYEQYF
clone_size: NA
j_call: TRBJ2-7
d_call: TRBD1
v_call: TRBV5-6

cdr3_nt: TGTGCCAGCAGCGGACTCAGGGGTCCTAATGAAAAACTGTTTTTT
cdr3_aa: CASSGLRGPNEKLFF
clone_size: NA
j_call: TRBJ1-4
d_call: NA
v_call: TRBV11-2

cdr3_nt: TGTGCCAGCTCACCTCAGGACAGTTTGGGTGGCTACACCTTC
cdr3_aa: CASSPQDSLGGYTF
clone_size: NA
j_call: TRBJ1-2
d_call: NA
v_call: TRBV18

cdr3_nt: TGCGCCAGCAGCTCCCCCGGGACTAGTGCCTACGAGCAGTACTTC
cdr3_aa: CASSSPGTSAYEQYF
clone_size: NA
j_call: TRBJ2-7
d_call: TRBD2
v_call: TRBV5-1

cdr3_nt: TGTGCCAGCAGCTTACGACAAAACACTGAAGCTTTCTTT
cdr3_aa: CASSLRQNTEAFF
clone_size: NA
j_call: TRBJ1-1
d_call: NA
v_call: TRBV7-2

cdr3_nt: TGTGCCAGCAGCTCCCTTCATTGGACAGGGGGGTATGGCTACACCTTC
cdr3_aa: CASSSLHWTGGYGYTF
clone_size: NA
j_call: TRBJ1-2
d_call: TRBD1
v_call: TRBV5-7

cdr3_nt: TGTGCCAGCAGTTCCACTCAGGGGGCAAGAGATGGCTACACCTTC
cdr3_aa: CASSSTQGARDGYTF
clone_size: NA
j_call: TRBJ1-2
d_call: TRBD1
v_call: TRBV6-6

cdr3_nt: TGTGCCAGCAGTCAGCGGGGTGCCTACGAGCAGTACTTC
cdr3_aa: CASSQRGAYEQYF
clone_size: few
j_call: TRBJ2-7
d_call: TRBD2
v_call: TRBV2

cdr3_nt: TGCGCCAGCAGCTTGGCCCAAACTAGCGGGGGGGCCGGAGATACGCAGTATTTT
cdr3_aa: CASSLAQTSGGAGDTQYF
clone_size: NA
j_call: TRBJ2-3
d_call: TRBD2
v_call: TRBV5-1

cdr3_nt: TGTGCCAGCAGCTTTATGGGACTAGCGGCCGAGCAGTACTTC
cdr3_aa: CASSFMGLAAEQYF
clone_size: few
j_call: TRBJ2-7
d_call: TRBD2
v_call: TRBV5-4

cdr3_nt: TGTGCCAGCAGCCCGAGGGGCGGGGGGAACTACGAGCAGTACTTC
cdr3_aa: CASSPRGGGNYEQYF
clone_size: NA
j_call: TRBJ2-7
d_call: TRBD2
v_call: TRBV9

cdr3_nt: TGTGCCAGCAGTAGGGACAGTACCTACGAGCAGTACTTC
cdr3_aa: CASSRDSTYEQYF
clone_size: few
j_call: TRBJ2-7
d_call: TRBD1
v_call: TRBV6-1

cdr3_nt: TGTGCCAGCAGCTTAGCTAGAGGGGACAGAGATGAAAAACTGTTTTTT
cdr3_aa: CASSLARGDRDEKLFF
clone_size: NA
j_call: TRBJ1-4
d_call: TRBD1
v_call: TRBV7-9

cdr3_nt: TGCGCCAGCAGCTCTTCAGGGTTGATAGTTGAAGCTTTCTTT
cdr3_aa: CASSSSGLIVEAFF
clone_size: NA
j_call: TRBJ1-1
d_call: NA
v_call: TRBV5-1

cdr3_nt: TGTGCCAGCAGCTTAGCTACAGGGGACCCTAACTATGGCTACACCTTC
cdr3_aa: CASSLATGDPNYGYTF
clone_size: few
j_call: TRBJ1-2
d_call: TRBD1
v_call: TRBV7-9

cdr3_nt: TGTGCCAGCAGCTTAGCGTACGGGGGGGCATCAGATACGCAGTATTTT
cdr3_aa: CASSLAYGGASDTQYF
clone_size: NA
j_call: TRBJ2-3
d_call: TRBD2
v_call: TRBV7-9